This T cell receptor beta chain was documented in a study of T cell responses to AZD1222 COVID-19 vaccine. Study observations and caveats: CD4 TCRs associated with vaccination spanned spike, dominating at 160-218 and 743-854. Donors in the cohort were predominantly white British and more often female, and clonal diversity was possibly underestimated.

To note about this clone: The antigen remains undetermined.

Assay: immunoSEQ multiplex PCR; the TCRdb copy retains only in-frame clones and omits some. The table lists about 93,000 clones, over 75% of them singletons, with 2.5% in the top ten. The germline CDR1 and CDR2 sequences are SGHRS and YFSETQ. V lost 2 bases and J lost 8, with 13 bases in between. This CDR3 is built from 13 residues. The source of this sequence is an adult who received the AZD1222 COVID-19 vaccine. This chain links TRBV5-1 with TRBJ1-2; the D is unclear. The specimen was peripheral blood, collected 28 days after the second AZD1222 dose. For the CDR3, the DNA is TGCGCCAGCAGCTTCGGGGAAGGATACGGCTACACCTTC. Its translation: CASSFGEGYGYTF. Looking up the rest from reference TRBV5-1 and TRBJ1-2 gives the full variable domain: KAGVTQTPRYLIKTRGQQVTLSCSPISGHRSVSWYQQTPGQGLQFLFEYFSETQRNKGNFPGRFSGRQFSNSRSEMNVSTLELGDSALYLCASSFGEGYGYTFGSGTRLTVV.